This T cell receptor beta chain came from a study of Ad26.COV2.S vaccination and SARS-CoV-2 variants. This sample's treatment: some 19 received Ad26.COV2.S at low or high dose, single or two shots; roughly five received placebo; per-sample allocation not given. Samples analyzed were those drawn on day 63 after the first vaccine or placebo injection. Adults aged 18-55 years in Boston included the donor. The shot given was an Ad26 vector that makes Wuhan-strain SARS-CoV-2 spike. Libraries were prepared by immunoSEQ multiplex PCR; TCRdb keeps only in-frame clonotypes and omits some of them. The profile shows around 400,000 clones, under 90% of them singletons. The CDR3 totals 13 residues. The germline CDR1 and CDR2 sequences are LNHDA and SQIVND (reference sequence). The V end was cut by 9 bases, the J end by 4 bases, with 15 bases between.

The TCR originated in a person between 18 and 65 years old who received the Ad26.COV2.S COVID-19 vaccine or a placebo. The rearrangement joins TRBV19 to TRBJ1-2, with D perhaps matching TRBD1 (6 bases). Sequenced material: peripheral blood, taken in a trial of Ad26.COV2.S vaccine versus placebo. The CDR3 protein is CASGGRGFYGYTF. In DNA, the CDR3 is TGTGCCAGCGGGGGGCGGGGCTTCTATGGCTACACCTTC.